This is a list of T cell receptor beta chains from one sample in a study of OX40 agonist ivuxolimab in advanced cancers. Profiled with immunoSEQ multiplex PCR; TCRdb holds only in-frame clones, not every one. In the table there are about 79,000 clones, around 92% of which are singletons. The sequences come from CD4+ or CD8+ T cells sorted from blood, collected in a trial of the OX40 agonist ivuxolimab. All receptors come from an adult with an advanced solid tumor such as melanoma, head and neck, liver or kidney cancer. The CDR3 runs from the conserved cysteine through the conserved F or W. The D gene is left open where the match is weak. Only some rows state a clone size, as once, few, many or a class for expanded clones.

v_call,d_call,j_call,clone_size,cdr3_nt,cdr3_aa
TRBV5-1,.,TRBJ2-3,.,TGCGCCAGCAGACAGGAGGCCCCAGATACGCAGTATTTT,CASRQEAPDTQYF
TRBV6-5,.,TRBJ1-4,once,TGTGCCAGCAGTTACTCGGATGGGGGGACCGAAAAACTGTTTTTT,CASSYSDGGTEKLFF
TRBV27,.,TRBJ1-2,once,TGTGCCAGCTCTCAGGGACCTTATGGCTACACCTTC,CASSQGPYGYTF
TRBV5-6,.,TRBJ1-1,.,TGTGCCAGCAGCTCCCTGGACAGAATGAACACTGAAGCTTTCTTT,CASSSLDRMNTEAFF
TRBV2,.,TRBJ1-1,once,TGTGCCAGCAGACCCAAGACAGACCGGAACACTGAAGCTTTCTTT,CASRPKTDRNTEAFF
TRBV4-1,TRBD2,TRBJ2-1,.,TGCGCCAGCGCCCCTTACCTAGCGGGAGCCTACAATGAGCAGTTCTTC,CASAPYLAGAYNEQFF
TRBV29-1,.,TRBJ2-5,.,TGCAGCGTCGTCCGGCAGGGGCGGGAGACCCAGTACTTC,CSVVRQGRETQYF
TRBV5-1,.,TRBJ2-5,.,TGCGCCAGCAGCATTGAAGAGACCCAGTACTTC,CASSIEETQYF
TRBV2,.,TRBJ2-5,.,TGTGCCAGCAGTCAGGGCGGGGTCGGGGACCAAGAGACCCAGTACTTC,CASSQGGVGDQETQYF
TRBV27,TRBD1,TRBJ2-7,.,TGTGCCAGCAGCCAGGGACAGGGTTTCGGCGAGCAGTACTTC,CASSQGQGFGEQYF
TRBV11-2,TRBD2,TRBJ2-3,.,TGTGCCAGCAGCTTAGTTAGACTAGCGGGTTCACATACGCAGTATTTT,CASSLVRLAGSHTQYF
TRBV6-5,.,TRBJ1-5,.,TGTGCCAGCAGCCACCAGGGGAATCAGCCCCAGCATTTT,CASSHQGNQPQHF
TRBV15,.,TRBJ2-5,.,TGTGCCACCAGCAGAGATACGCAAGAGACCCAGTACTTC,CATSRDTQETQYF
TRBV19,.,TRBJ1-1,.,TGTGCCAAGACCCCAGGACAGATCAATGGGGCTGAAGCTTTCTTT,CAKTPGQINGAEAFF
TRBV5-4,.,TRBJ2-5,.,TGTGCCAGCAGCTTGGATACGGAGACCCAGTACTTC,CASSLDTETQYF
TRBV7-2,.,TRBJ2-5,.,TGTGCCAGCACCAGGGGGGGGCCCGAGACCCAGTACTTC,CASTRGGPETQYF
TRBV14,TRBD2,TRBJ2-2,.,TGTGCCAGTCGAAGTTCGGGAGGAACCGGGGAGCTGTTTTTT,CASRSSGGTGELFF